The 25 T cell receptor beta chains reported below all come from one sample, sequenced in a study of CD8 T cells in Susac syndrome. When the RNA was reverse transcribed, random hexamers were used with an input of about 0.45 to 1 ug. TCRdb re-analysed the immunoSEQ multiplex PCR reads in MiXCR, keeping a single row per CDR3 protein. Altogether 150,000 to 160,000 distinct CDR3 sequences are present, over 85% being singletons, with the ten largest covering 0.2% to 0.25%. Sequencing was carried out using CD8+ T cells from PBMCs. Receptors originate from a human donor with multiple sclerosis.

V gene TRBV13 combines with J gene TRBJ2-7; D not certain. Germline values: CDR1 PRHDT, CDR2 FYEKMQ (reference sequence). This CDR3 is 14 amino acids long. Trimming stripped 1 base from V and 2 bases from J, with 9 bases between. This chain's CDR3 is CASSLAASAYEQYF. Here the CDR3 DNA reads TGTGCCAGCAGCTTAGCAGCCAGCGCCTACGAGCAGTACTTC.

The chain joins TRBV15 to TRBJ2-3, with D perhaps matching TRBD1 or TRBD2 (5 bases each). The germline V gene encodes CDR1 LNHNV and CDR2 YYDKDF (reference sequence). CDR3 length equals 13 residues. Trimming pared 8 bases from V and 5 bases from J, leaving 14 bases between. The CDR3 loop reads CATGASRGDTQYF. Written as DNA, the CDR3 is TGTGCCACCGGGGCTAGCCGGGGAGATACGCAGTATTTT.

This clonotype has just one count. The gene calls are TRBV29-1 and TRBJ1-3, with D perhaps matching TRBD1 (5 bases). The germline V and J ends were trimmed by 7 bases and 1 base, with 17 bases remaining between them. Germline V gene data show CDR1 as SQVTM and CDR2 as ANQGSEA. This CDR3 has 15 residues. The CDR3 DNA is TGCAGCGCTGAGGGACCGTGGCGGTCTGGAAACACCATATATTTT. Its translation is CSAEGPWRSGNTIYF.

The rearrangement links TRBV30 to TRBJ2-7, with D uncertain. This CDR3 region has 11 residues. V was pared by 0 bases and J by 5 bases, with 5 bases between. Germline V gene lookup returns CDR1 GTSNPN and CDR2 SVGIG (reference sequence). In DNA, the CDR3 is TGTGCCTGGAGTGTAGGACACGAGCAGTACTTC. Protein product: CAWSVGHEQYF.

The chain recombines TRBV6-2 or TRBV6-3 with TRBJ1-1; D not resolved. Per germline, CDR1 MNHEY and CDR2 SVGEGT. This CDR3 contains 14 residues. The V gene lost 6 bases and the J gene lost 2 bases, with 13 bases spanning the gap. CDR3 nucleotides: TGTGCCAGCAGCGTCCAGACCGATAACACTGAAGCTTTCTTT. It codes for CASSVQTDNTEAFF.

The CDR3 loop is CASHSVKNEQFF. For the CDR3, the DNA is TGTGCCAGTCATAGCGTGAAGAATGAGCAGTTCTTC. This chain uses TRBV2 with TRBJ2-1; TRBD2 might be the D (5 bases). Germline CDR1 is SNHLY and CDR2 is FYNNEI. The CDR3 length is 12 residues. V lost 9 bases, J lost 7 bases, and 13 bases lay in between.

This chain joins TRBV9 and TRBJ2-6; the D is unclear. Trimming stripped 7 bases from V and 0 bases from J, with 5 bases between. The CDR3 has 13 residues. Germline CDR1 reads SGDLS; CDR2 reads YYNGEE. CDR3 protein: CASSSSGANVLTF. In nucleotides, the CDR3 is TGTGCCAGCTCCAGCTCTGGGGCCAACGTCCTGACTTTC.

The chain links TRBV5-4 to TRBJ2-7; tentatively, D is TRBD1 or TRBD2 (5 bases each). V was trimmed by 4 bases and J by 4 bases, leaving 18 bases between them. Germline CDR1 reads SGHNT; CDR2 reads YYREEE (reference sequence). There are 15 residues in the CDR3. In DNA, the CDR3 is TGTGCCAGCAGCCTCCGGGACCGTCCGAGTTACGAGCAGTACTTC. Protein sequence: CASSLRDRPSYEQYF.

The chain has TRBV20-1 and TRBJ1-5; 9 bases line up with TRBD1. This CDR3 comprises 16 residues. V trimming: 5 bases; J trimming: 0 bases; junction bases outside the gene matches: 8. The germline gives CDR1 DFQATT, CDR2 SNEGSKA (reference sequence). The CDR3 loop reads CSAPTGGRNSNQPQHF. CDR3 bases: TGCAGTGCTCCTACAGGGGGCAGAAATAGCAATCAGCCCCAGCATTTT.

The chain recombines TRBV7-9 with TRBJ2-2; tentatively, D is TRBD2 (7 bases). The germline CDR1 and CDR2 sequences are SEHNR and FQNEAQ (reference sequence). The V end was cut by 2 bases, the J end by 2 bases, with 15 bases between. The CDR3 contains 17 residues. CDR3 region: CASSLISRGLNTGELFF. The CDR3, as DNA: TGTGCCAGCAGCTTAATCTCGCGGGGGCTAAACACCGGGGAGCTGTTTTTT.

V gene TRBV15 combines with J gene TRBJ2-2, with D unclear. Trimming pared 1 base from V and 5 bases from J, leaving 5 bases between. Germline V CDR1 and CDR2: LNHNV, YYDKDF (reference sequence). CDR3 length: 13 amino acids. This chain's CDR3 is CATSRVETGELFF. The CDR3 DNA sequence: TGTGCCACCAGCAGAGTAGAGACCGGGGAGCTGTTTTTT.

The chain has TRBV29-1 and TRBJ2-1, with D perhaps TRBD1 (5 bases). CDR3 size: 12 residues. Germline values: CDR1 SQVTM, CDR2 ANQGSEA. Deletions cut 6 bases from V and 3 bases from J, with 9 bases between. This CDR3 is CSVADSYNEQFF. CDR3 bases: TGCAGCGTAGCTGACAGCTACAATGAGCAGTTCTTC.

This chain connects TRBV7-8 to TRBJ2-7, with no clear D. V was shortened by 4 bases and J by 7 bases, with 8 bases between the two germline ends. Germline assignment: CDR1 SGHVS and CDR2 FQNEAQ. The CDR3 loop spans 11 amino acids. The CDR3 protein is CASSSSREQYF. CDR3 DNA sequence: TGTGCCAGCAGCTCCTCTAGGGAGCAGTACTTC.

This chain uses TRBV12-5 with TRBJ1-2; D remains ambiguous. The germline CDR1 and CDR2 sequences are LGHNT and FRNRAP. V gave up 5 bases and J gave up 6 bases, with 13 bases separating them. This CDR3 spans 13 amino acids. CDR3 residues: CASGPLLPHGYTF. The CDR3 DNA is TGTGCTAGTGGTCCGCTTCTCCCGCATGGCTACACCTTC.

The V gene is TRBV12-5, the J gene TRBJ2-3; D is undetermined. V was cut by 1 base and J by 8 bases, with 7 bases left in between. Germline loops: CDR1 LGHNT, CDR2 FRNRAP. There are 12 residues in the CDR3. CDR3 amino acids: CASGLGRGTQYF. In DNA, the CDR3 is TGTGCTAGTGGTTTGGGGCGAGGTACGCAGTATTTT.

V is TRBV5-1 and J is TRBJ1-6; D is uncertain. The V end lost 0 bases, the J end lost 8 bases, and 9 bases lay between the germline ends. The CDR3 loop spans 14 amino acids. Germline-derived CDR1 and CDR2 are SGHRS and YFSETQ. CDR3 loop: CASSLEYLDSPLHF. The CDR3 DNA is TGCGCCAGCAGCTTGGAGTACCTGGATTCACCCCTCCACTTT.

This rearrangement joins TRBV7-9 to TRBJ2-4; D is undetermined. This CDR3 has 15 amino acids. Per germline, CDR1 SEHNR and CDR2 FQNEAQ (reference sequence). The V gene lost 8 bases and the J gene lost 6 bases, with 20 bases spanning the gap. The CDR3 spells CASAPRGREANIQYF. The DNA of the CDR3 is TGTGCCAGCGCACCGCGAGGACGAGAGGCAAACATTCAGTACTTC.

The rearrangement joins TRBV20-1 to TRBJ2-7; tentatively, D is TRBD1 (6 bases). V lost 1 base to trimming and J lost 2 bases, with 9 bases between them. The germline V gene has CDR1 DFQATT and CDR2 SNEGSKA (reference sequence). This CDR3 region has 13 residues. CDR3 protein: CSARGTATYEQYF. Written as DNA, the CDR3 is TGCAGTGCTAGAGGGACAGCTACCTACGAGCAGTACTTC.

The chain couples TRBV9 to TRBJ1-2; TRBD1 matches 9 bases. CDR3 length: 15 amino acids. Looked up from germline, CDR1 is SGDLS and CDR2 is YYNGEE. The ends lost 3 bases at V and 2 bases at J; junction bases unmatched: 5. CDR3 loop: CASSARDRVNYGYTF. In DNA form, the CDR3 reads TGTGCCAGCAGCGCCCGGGACAGGGTGAACTATGGCTACACCTTC. Complete variable domain (other parts from reference TRBV9 and TRBJ1-2): DSGVTQTPKHLITATGQRVTLRCSPRSGDLSVYWYQQSLDQGLQFLIQYYNGEERAKGNILERFSAQQFPDLHSELNLSSLELGDSALYFCASSARDRVNYGYTFGSGTRLTVV.

This chain connects TRBV7-9 to TRBJ1-1, with 7 bases aligning to TRBD1. Per germline, CDR1 SEHNR and CDR2 FQNEAQ (reference sequence). Trimming cost V 0 bases and J 11 bases; bases outside gene matches: 12. The CDR3 is 15 residues long. CDR3 bases: TGTGCCAGCAGCTTAGCAGGCCCACAGGGGAGCGGGGCTTTCTTT. Residues: CASSLAGPQGSGAFF.

This chain links TRBV2 with TRBJ2-7; D is unresolved. V was trimmed by 7 bases and J by 4 bases, leaving 5 bases between them. Germline CDR1 reads SNHLY; CDR2 reads FYNNEI. This CDR3 spans 10 amino acids. CDR3 protein: CASISYEQYF. The DNA of the CDR3 is TGTGCCAGCATTTCGTACGAGCAGTACTTC.

This chain connects TRBV3-1 to TRBJ2-1; D not resolved. V was clipped by 1 base and J by 1 base, with 14 bases between them. The length of the CDR3 is 17 residues. Germline CDR1 LGHDT, CDR2 YNNKEL (reference sequence). The CDR3: CASSQGVAVGSYNEQFF. The CDR3 DNA reads TGTGCCAGCAGCCAAGGGGTGGCAGTCGGATCCTACAATGAGCAGTTCTTC.

The V and J genes are TRBV9 and TRBJ2-1; D possibly corresponds to TRBD1 (5 bases). V was clipped by 0 bases and J by 1 base, with 11 bases between them. The CDR3 length is 16 residues. The germline CDR1 and CDR2 sequences are SGDLS and YYNGEE. The CDR3 here is CASSVVGRVSYNEQFF. The CDR3 DNA is TGTGCCAGCAGCGTAGTGGGCAGGGTTTCCTACAATGAGCAGTTCTTC.

The chain links TRBV20-1 to TRBJ1-5, with a possible D match to TRBD1 (6 bases). Trimming took 0 bases from V and 4 from J, leaving 19 bases between them. The CDR3 sequence is 17 residues long. The germline V gene encodes CDR1 DFQATT and CDR2 SNEGSKA (reference sequence). CDR3 DNA sequence: TGCAGTGCTAGAGATGAGATTCGCAGGGGTGGAAATCAGCCCCAGCATTTT. Translated, it gives CSARDEIRRGGNQPQHF.

The V gene is TRBV20-1, the J gene TRBJ2-5; D gene uncertain. The CDR3 extends over 13 amino acids. The V gene lost 4 bases and the J gene lost 0 bases, with 9 bases spanning the gap. CDR1 DFQATT and CDR2 SNEGSKA come from the germline V gene (reference sequence). CDR3 bases: TGCAGTGCTATGACCGAGTACCAAGAGACCCAGTACTTC. Amino acids: CSAMTEYQETQYF.